A selection of T cell receptor beta chains follows, all from one sample in a study of CD8 T cells in ankylosing spondylitis. Via MiXCR, TCRdb re-called the 5' RACE reads, giving one row per CDR3 protein. The profile shows fewer than 250,000 distinct CDR3 sequences, approximately 10% of them singletons. Sequencing used blood, either unsorted or a sorted T cell fraction (not recorded which). The origin of the receptors is a male donor with ankylosing spondylitis or in good health (not recorded which). CDR3s include the opening cysteine and the closing phenylalanine or tryptophan. Fields, in order: CDR3 protein, CDR3 DNA, J gene, D gene, V gene, clone size. D genes are given only for firm matches. Some rows have no size entry. The others give once, few or many, or a class for an expanded clone.

cdr3_aa: CASPPRQGGAEAFF; cdr3_nt: TGTGCCAGCCCCCCGCGGCAGGGAGGCGCTGAAGCTTTCTTT; j_call: TRBJ1-1; d_call: NA; v_call: TRBV6-1; clone_size: NA
cdr3_aa: CASSFGQGPYNEQFF; cdr3_nt: TGTGCCAGCAGCTTTGGACAGGGGCCCTACAATGAGCAGTTCTTC; j_call: TRBJ2-1; d_call: TRBD1; v_call: TRBV5-5; clone_size: many
cdr3_aa: CASSQFIRDSYEQYF; cdr3_nt: TGTGCCAGCAGCCAATTCATCCGGGATTCCTACGAGCAGTACTTC; j_call: TRBJ2-7; d_call: NA; v_call: TRBV14; clone_size: NA
cdr3_aa: CATSRDPPPTGYSYEQYF; cdr3_nt: TGTGCCACCAGCAGAGACCCACCCCCTACAGGATACTCCTACGAGCAGTACTTC; j_call: TRBJ2-7; d_call: NA; v_call: TRBV15; clone_size: many
cdr3_aa: CASQDRGAYEQYF; cdr3_nt: TGTGCCAGCCAGGACAGGGGGGCCTACGAGCAGTACTTC; j_call: TRBJ2-7; d_call: TRBD1; v_call: TRBV12-3/TRBV12-4; clone_size: many
cdr3_aa: CASIGQGGQYF; cdr3_nt: TGTGCCAGCATAGGGCAGGGTGGGCAGTACTTC; j_call: TRBJ2-7; d_call: NA; v_call: TRBV27; clone_size: many
cdr3_aa: CSVERDGYTF; cdr3_nt: TGCAGCGTTGAACGGGATGGCTACACCTTC; j_call: TRBJ1-2; d_call: NA; v_call: TRBV29-1; clone_size: many
cdr3_aa: CASSKGGGTDTQYF; cdr3_nt: TGTGCCAGCAGCAAAGGGGGGGGCACAGATACGCAGTATTTT; j_call: TRBJ2-3; d_call: NA; v_call: TRBV11-3; clone_size: few
cdr3_aa: CSALEELSYNEQFF; cdr3_nt: TGCAGTGCCCTGGAGGAACTTTCGTACAATGAGCAGTTCTTC; j_call: TRBJ2-1; d_call: NA; v_call: TRBV20-1; clone_size: many
cdr3_aa: CSARDHGAGGLGEQFF; cdr3_nt: TGCAGTGCTAGAGATCATGGCGCGGGGGGGCTCGGTGAGCAGTTCTTC; j_call: TRBJ2-1; d_call: TRBD2; v_call: TRBV20-1; clone_size: few
cdr3_aa: CASSLYRGDPPLHF; cdr3_nt: TGTGCCAGCAGCTTGTACAGGGGGGATCCACCCCTCCACTTT; j_call: TRBJ1-6; d_call: TRBD1; v_call: TRBV5-6; clone_size: many
cdr3_aa: CSAGSGSRGEQYF; cdr3_nt: TGCAGTGCTGGTAGCGGGAGTCGAGGCGAGCAGTACTTC; j_call: TRBJ2-7; d_call: TRBD2; v_call: TRBV20-1; clone_size: many
cdr3_aa: CASRPHGGRADTQYF; cdr3_nt: TGTGCCAGCAGACCTCATGGAGGGAGGGCGGATACGCAGTATTTT; j_call: TRBJ2-3; d_call: TRBD2; v_call: TRBV7-2; clone_size: many
cdr3_aa: CASSLNPSRETQYF; cdr3_nt: TGTGCCAGCAGCTTAAACCCTAGCCGAGAGACCCAGTACTTC; j_call: TRBJ2-5; d_call: NA; v_call: TRBV7-6; clone_size: NA
cdr3_aa: CASSLRQEAYYEQYF; cdr3_nt: TGCGCCAGCAGCCTCCGACAGGAGGCCTACTACGAGCAGTACTTC; j_call: TRBJ2-7; d_call: NA; v_call: TRBV4-1; clone_size: many
cdr3_aa: CARTWTGEYQPQHF; cdr3_nt: TGTGCCCGGACTTGGACAGGGGAGTATCAGCCCCAGCATTTT; j_call: TRBJ1-5; d_call: TRBD1; v_call: TRBV30; clone_size: NA
cdr3_aa: CASSPRDRVEEKLFF; cdr3_nt: TGTGCCAGCAGCCCGCGGGACAGGGTCGAAGAAAAACTGTTTTTT; j_call: TRBJ1-4; d_call: TRBD1; v_call: TRBV11-2; clone_size: many
cdr3_aa: CAWSAGGANQPQHF; cdr3_nt: TGTGCCTGGAGTGCTGGGGGGGCCAATCAGCCCCAGCATTTT; j_call: TRBJ1-5; d_call: NA; v_call: TRBV30; clone_size: few
cdr3_aa: CASSLSEGPSYGYTF; cdr3_nt: TGTGCCAGCAGCTTATCGGAGGGTCCGAGCTATGGCTACACCTTC; j_call: TRBJ1-2; d_call: NA; v_call: TRBV7-9; clone_size: many
cdr3_aa: CASSYNPGLADNEQFF; cdr3_nt: TGCGCCAGCAGCTACAATCCGGGACTAGCGGACAATGAGCAGTTCTTC; j_call: TRBJ2-1; d_call: TRBD2; v_call: TRBV5-1; clone_size: many
cdr3_aa: CAIRQGAVGTDTQYF; cdr3_nt: TGTGCCATCCGACAGGGGGCGGTTGGGACAGATACGCAGTATTTT; j_call: TRBJ2-3; d_call: TRBD1; v_call: TRBV6-1; clone_size: many
cdr3_aa: CASSQDGGASTDTQYF; cdr3_nt: TGTGCCAGCAGCCAAGATGGGGGGGCTAGCACAGATACGCAGTATTTT; j_call: TRBJ2-3; d_call: NA; v_call: TRBV4-2; clone_size: NA
cdr3_aa: CAWSVLRDRNYGYTF; cdr3_nt: TGTGCCTGGAGTGTACTAAGGGACAGGAACTATGGCTACACCTTC; j_call: TRBJ1-2; d_call: TRBD1; v_call: TRBV30; clone_size: few
cdr3_aa: CASSHRTPISDTQYF; cdr3_nt: TGCGCCAGCAGCCACCGGACTCCTATCAGTGATACGCAGTATTTT; j_call: TRBJ2-3; d_call: NA; v_call: TRBV4-1; clone_size: many
cdr3_aa: CASSSKGEETQYF; cdr3_nt: TGTGCCAGCAGCAGCAAGGGGGAAGAGACCCAGTACTTC; j_call: TRBJ2-5; d_call: NA; v_call: TRBV7-7; clone_size: many
cdr3_aa: CASKRNAGDTGELFF; cdr3_nt: TGTGCCAGCAAGAGGAACGCGGGGGACACCGGGGAGCTGTTTTTT; j_call: TRBJ2-2; d_call: TRBD2; v_call: TRBV7-2; clone_size: many
cdr3_aa: CASSLPFRGTDTQYF; cdr3_nt: TGCGCCAGCAGCTTGCCTTTCAGGGGGACAGATACGCAGTATTTT; j_call: TRBJ2-3; d_call: TRBD1; v_call: TRBV5-1; clone_size: many
cdr3_aa: CASSLVGRGGGELFF; cdr3_nt: TGTGCCAGCAGCTTAGTGGGCAGGGGTGGCGGGGAGCTGTTTTTT; j_call: TRBJ2-2; d_call: NA; v_call: TRBV7-2; clone_size: many
cdr3_aa: CASSTGSLNTEAFF; cdr3_nt: TGCGCCAGCAGCACCGGGAGCCTGAACACTGAAGCTTTCTTT; j_call: TRBJ1-1; d_call: NA; v_call: TRBV5-1; clone_size: many
cdr3_aa: CSAPLGAEAFF; cdr3_nt: TGCAGTGCCCCCCTTGGGGCTGAAGCTTTCTTT; j_call: TRBJ1-1; d_call: NA; v_call: TRBV20-1; clone_size: many
cdr3_aa: CSAFPTSSKRVMVANTEAFF; cdr3_nt: TGCAGTGCTTTCCCGACAAGTAGCAAGAGAGTAATGGTGGCGAACACTGAAGCTTTCTTT; j_call: TRBJ1-1; d_call: NA; v_call: TRBV20-1; clone_size: few
cdr3_aa: CSAHRGGSNQPQHF; cdr3_nt: TGCAGTGCCCACAGGGGCGGAAGCAATCAGCCCCAGCATTTT; j_call: TRBJ1-5; d_call: TRBD1; v_call: TRBV20-1; clone_size: NA
cdr3_aa: CASSVNSQETQYF; cdr3_nt: TGTGCCAGCAGCGTAAACAGCCAAGAGACCCAGTACTTC; j_call: TRBJ2-5; d_call: NA; v_call: TRBV9; clone_size: many
cdr3_aa: CASTVLISGGTDTQYF; cdr3_nt: TGTGCCAGCACCGTCCTAATTAGCGGGGGTACAGATACGCAGTATTTT; j_call: TRBJ2-3; d_call: TRBD2; v_call: TRBV11-2; clone_size: many
cdr3_aa: CASSERGTGANSEYSVNEQFF; cdr3_nt: TGTGCCAGCAGTGAACGGGGGACAGGGGCGAATTCTGAGTATTCCGTCAATGAGCAGTTCTTC; j_call: TRBJ2-1; d_call: TRBD1; v_call: TRBV25-1; clone_size: many
cdr3_aa: CASSTRTGGMNTEAFF; cdr3_nt: TGCGCCAGCAGCACCCGGACAGGGGGGATGAACACTGAAGCTTTCTTT; j_call: TRBJ1-1; d_call: TRBD1; v_call: TRBV5-1; clone_size: many
cdr3_aa: CASSLDGVTPPQHF; cdr3_nt: TGCGCCAGCAGCTTGGACGGGGTGACACCGCCCCAGCATTTT; j_call: TRBJ1-5; d_call: NA; v_call: TRBV5-1; clone_size: many
cdr3_aa: CASSYTRSVNTEAFF; cdr3_nt: TGCGCCAGCAGCTATACTAGGTCAGTCAACACTGAAGCTTTCTTT; j_call: TRBJ1-1; d_call: NA; v_call: TRBV5-1; clone_size: many
cdr3_aa: CASSRVADREKLFF; cdr3_nt: TGTGCCAGCAGCAGGGTCGCAGATAGGGAAAAACTGTTTTTT; j_call: TRBJ1-4; d_call: NA; v_call: TRBV7-2; clone_size: many
cdr3_aa: CASSIGLANYGYTF; cdr3_nt: TGTGCCAGCAGCATTGGACTGGCTAACTATGGCTACACCTTC; j_call: TRBJ1-2; d_call: NA; v_call: TRBV7-6; clone_size: many
cdr3_aa: CASSFRGSGNNEQFF; cdr3_nt: TGCGCCAGCAGCTTCCGAGGTTCAGGGAACAATGAGCAGTTCTTC; j_call: TRBJ2-1; d_call: NA; v_call: TRBV5-1; clone_size: many
cdr3_aa: CASSQDLGRDYEQYF; cdr3_nt: TGTGCCAGCAGCCAAGATCTCGGCAGGGATTACGAGCAGTACTTC; j_call: TRBJ2-7; d_call: NA; v_call: TRBV3-1; clone_size: many
cdr3_aa: CASNRGVFGETQYF; cdr3_nt: TGTGCCAGCAACCGGGGGGTATTCGGGGAGACCCAGTACTTC; j_call: TRBJ2-5; d_call: TRBD2; v_call: TRBV6-1; clone_size: NA
cdr3_aa: CASSSTTGQGNEKLFF; cdr3_nt: TGCGCCAGCAGCTCCACTACGGGACAGGGGAATGAAAAACTGTTTTTT; j_call: TRBJ1-4; d_call: TRBD1; v_call: TRBV5-1; clone_size: many
cdr3_aa: CASSPSPGRNEKLFF; cdr3_nt: TGTGCCAGCAGTCCCTCCCCGGGACGGAACGAAAAACTGTTTTTT; j_call: TRBJ1-4; d_call: NA; v_call: TRBV27; clone_size: many
cdr3_aa: CASSEGAPNEQFF; cdr3_nt: TGTGCCAGCAGTGAAGGGGCCCCGAATGAGCAGTTCTTC; j_call: TRBJ2-1; d_call: NA; v_call: TRBV25-1; clone_size: few
cdr3_aa: CASSAEGGTPPRTQYF; cdr3_nt: TGTGCCAGCAGCGCCGAGGGGGGGACTCCCCCTCGTACGCAGTATTTT; j_call: TRBJ2-3; d_call: NA; v_call: TRBV7-2; clone_size: few
cdr3_aa: CASSLRAPSGVDEQFF; cdr3_nt: TGCGCCAGCAGCTTGAGGGCCCCTAGCGGGGTCGATGAGCAGTTCTTC; j_call: TRBJ2-1; d_call: TRBD2; v_call: TRBV5-1; clone_size: once
cdr3_aa: CASSERGEKLFF; cdr3_nt: TGTGCCAGCAGTGAAAGAGGAGAAAAACTGTTTTTT; j_call: TRBJ1-4; d_call: NA; v_call: TRBV6-1; clone_size: many
cdr3_aa: CASSFLSGRSSYNEQFF; cdr3_nt: TGTGCCAGCAGCTTCCTTAGCGGGCGAAGCTCCTACAATGAGCAGTTCTTC; j_call: TRBJ2-1; d_call: TRBD2; v_call: TRBV7-6; clone_size: many
cdr3_aa: CASRPTSGGYNEQFF; cdr3_nt: TGTGCCAGCAGACCAACTAGCGGGGGTTACAATGAGCAGTTCTTC; j_call: TRBJ2-1; d_call: TRBD2; v_call: TRBV27; clone_size: many
cdr3_aa: CASSLSEGVKKTQYF; cdr3_nt: TGTGCCAGCTCACTATCAGAAGGTGTCAAAAAGACCCAGTACTTC; j_call: TRBJ2-5; d_call: NA; v_call: TRBV18; clone_size: many
cdr3_aa: CASSLSVFDEQYF; cdr3_nt: TGCGCCAGCAGCTTGTCAGTCTTCGACGAGCAGTACTTC; j_call: TRBJ2-7; d_call: NA; v_call: TRBV5-1; clone_size: many
cdr3_aa: CASSPSGGTEAFF; cdr3_nt: TGCGCCAGCAGCCCGTCAGGGGGCACTGAAGCTTTCTTT; j_call: TRBJ1-1; d_call: TRBD1; v_call: TRBV5-1; clone_size: NA